The 10 T cell receptor beta chains below all came from one sample that was sequenced in a study of blood T cell repertoires in COVID-19. TCRdb's table, derived via immunoSEQ multiplex PCR, lists solely in-frame clones and lacks some. The profile shows 150,000 or so clones, about 85% of them singletons. What was sequenced was peripheral blood. These receptors were obtained from a man aged 55 to 70 who had recovered from COVID-19.

This clone showed up just a few times. V gene TRBV5-1 combines with J gene TRBJ1-6, with TRBD1 as a possible D gene (6 bases). Trimming removed 5 bases from V and 8 bases from J, with 14 bases in between. Germline values: CDR1 SGHRS, CDR2 YFSETQ. The CDR3 sequence is 14 residues long. CDR3: CASRPGEIYSPLHF. The CDR3, as DNA: TGCGCCAGCAGACCAGGGGAGATTTATTCACCCCTCCACTTT.

V usage is TRBV6-5 and J usage is TRBJ1-2; TRBD1 agrees at 7 bases. The V gene's germline CDR1 is MNHEY and CDR2 SVGAGI. The CDR3 loop spans 12 amino acids. V dropped 6 bases and J dropped 9; count of bases not matched to a gene: 7. This chain's CDR3 is CASRGQARSYTF. The CDR3, as DNA: TGTGCCAGCAGAGGACAGGCGCGGAGCTACACCTTC.

The V and J genes are TRBV7-9 and TRBJ1-2, with 8 bases identical to TRBD1. Germline V gene sequence: CDR1 SEHNR, CDR2 FQNEAQ (reference sequence). CDR3 size: 12 residues. V was pared by 8 bases and J by 2 bases, with 1 base of the junction left unmatched. As DNA, the CDR3 is TGTGCCAGCGGACAGGGAAACTATGGCTACACCTTC. Translating gives CASGQGNYGYTF.

The chain combines TRBV9 with TRBJ1-2; unclear D gene. The germline CDR1 and CDR2 sequences are SGDLS and YYNGEE. Trimming stripped 0 bases from V and 2 bases from J, with 5 bases between. The CDR3 is 13 amino acids. The CDR3 loop reads CASSVGVNYGYTF. The CDR3 DNA reads as TGTGCCAGCAGCGTAGGAGTCAACTATGGCTACACCTTC.

This clone is a singleton in its sample. J is TRBJ1-3 and V is TRBV29-1; D gene uncertain. V was cut by 5 bases and J by 0 bases, with 11 bases left in between. In germline, CDR1 is SQVTM, CDR2 ANQGSEA. This CDR3 is 14 amino acids long. The CDR3 reads CSVSSGDSGNTIYF. In DNA form, the CDR3 reads TGCAGCGTTAGCAGCGGGGACTCTGGAAACACCATATATTTT.

This chain links TRBV11-3 with TRBJ1-3; D is perhaps TRBD1 (6 bases). With 10 bases removed from V and 0 bases from J, the gap between germline ends came to 19 bases. Germline lookup yields CDR1 SGHNT and CDR2 YENEEA. The CDR3 is 16 amino acids. The CDR3 loop is CATPVGGRSSGNTIYF. The CDR3 DNA reads TGTGCCACCCCGGTCGGGGGGCGGAGCTCTGGAAACACCATATATTTT.

The chain couples TRBV27 to TRBJ2-3; 12 bases fit TRBD2. CDR3 size: 17 residues. Unmatched junction bases numbered 5, after V lost 2 bases and J lost 2 bases. The germline gives CDR1 MNHEY, CDR2 SMNVEV (reference sequence). The CDR3 reads CASSLHTSGGITDTQYF. The CDR3 DNA reads TGTGCCAGCAGTTTACACACTAGCGGGGGGATCACAGATACGCAGTATTTT.

J is TRBJ1-5 and V is TRBV10-1, with D possibly matching TRBD1 (6 bases). Trimming took off 9 bases at V and 1 base at J, with 10 bases between the two ends. The CDR3 is 13 residues long. Per germline, CDR1 WNHNN and CDR2 SYGVQD (reference sequence). DNA of the CDR3: TGCGCCAGACAGGGAGTAAGCAATCAGCCCCAGCATTTT. It encodes CARQGVSNQPQHF.

The rearrangement joins TRBV3-1 (or the pseudogene TRBV3-2) to TRBJ2-1, with D possibly being TRBD2 (6 bases). Trimming pared 1 base from V and 3 bases from J, leaving 13 bases between. There are 16 residues in the CDR3. Germline-derived CDR1 and CDR2 are LGHDT and YNNKEL (reference sequence). The CDR3 loop reads CASSQVGGPGYNEQFF. DNA for the CDR3: TGTGCCAGCAGCCAAGTGGGGGGACCCGGCTACAATGAGCAGTTCTTC.

In this sample, this clone turned up once. The rearrangement links TRBV24-1 to TRBJ2-3; 8 bases align to TRBD2. Germline trimming cut 4 bases from V and 3 bases from J; bases unmatched to any gene: 5. Germline-derived CDR1 and CDR2 are KGHDR and SFDVKD. This CDR3 comprises 15 residues. The CDR3 loop is CATSDSGGGTDTQYF. In DNA, the CDR3 is TGTGCCACCAGTGACTCGGGAGGGGGGACAGATACGCAGTATTTT.